These 2 T cell receptor beta chains originate from one sample sequenced in a study of vaccination and CD4 T cells after COVID-19. The antigens for these receptors are not known. Cultured CD4+ T-cell DNA underwent Oncomine TCR Beta short-read sequencing. Each CDR3 protein gets one entry after TCRdb re-called the PCR reads with MiXCR. This sample yields 4,000 to 6,000 distinct CDR3 sequences, of which approximately 57% are seen a single time; roughly a third belongs to the top ten. This sample's treatment: roughly 11-day PBMC culture with coronavirus spike peptide pools or control peptides (ViraFEST assay). Samples of CD4+ T cells were obtained from the unexposed donor before the COVID-19 pandemic (2011-2018). The sequencing sample was made of CD4+ T cells from blood, cultured in vitro. The receptors shown here come from a human donor in good health.

The chain carries TRBV4-3 and TRBJ1-6; 8 nucleotides agree with TRBD1. CDR3 length equals 18 residues. Germline V gene sequence: CDR1 LGHNA, CDR2 YSLEER. Trimming cost V 0 bases and J 2 bases; bases outside gene matches: 6. In DNA form, the CDR3 reads TGCGCCAGCAGCCAAGAGTCGACAGGGGCCGCCTATAATTCACCCCTCCACTTT. Its translation is CASSQESTGAAYNSPLHF.

This chain joins TRBV7-2 and TRBJ2-3; tentatively, D is TRBD2 (6 bases). The germline gives CDR1 SGHTA, CDR2 FQGNSA. Trimming shortened V by 6 bases and J by 0 bases, and 10 bases separated the two germline ends. This CDR3 has 14 amino acids. The CDR3: CASRRGISTDTQYF. CDR3 nucleotides: TGTGCCAGCAGGCGGGGCATTAGCACAGATACGCAGTATTTT.